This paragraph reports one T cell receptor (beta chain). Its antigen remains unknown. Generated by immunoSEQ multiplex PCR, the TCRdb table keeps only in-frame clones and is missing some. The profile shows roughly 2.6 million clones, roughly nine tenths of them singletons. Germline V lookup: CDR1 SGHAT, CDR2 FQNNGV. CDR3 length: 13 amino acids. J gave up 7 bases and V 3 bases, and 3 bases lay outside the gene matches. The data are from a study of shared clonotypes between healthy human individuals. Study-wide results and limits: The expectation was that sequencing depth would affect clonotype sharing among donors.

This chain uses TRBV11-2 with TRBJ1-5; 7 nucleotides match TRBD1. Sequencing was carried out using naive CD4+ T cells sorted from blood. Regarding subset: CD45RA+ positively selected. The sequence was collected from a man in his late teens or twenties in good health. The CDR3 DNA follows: TGTGCCAGCAGCTTTCGACAGGGCCAGCCCCAGCATTTT. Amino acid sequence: CASSFRQGQPQHF.